Listed here are 5 T cell receptor beta chains from one sample, sequenced in a study of CD8+CD57+ T cells in acquired aplastic anemia. Using genomic DNA as the template, TCR beta VDJ and CDR3 profiling was carried out. In TCRdb, the reads were re-called with MiXCR into one record per CDR3 protein. This sample has about 160,000 distinct CDR3 sequences; 40% to 55% occur once, and the top ten carry 2.5% to 4%. Sequencing involved patients with CD8+CD57+ cell expansion previously shown by flow cytometry. Sequences were obtained from sorted CD4+, CD8+, or CD8+CD57+ T cells (not recorded which) from PBMCs. The source is a human donor with aplastic anemia.

To note about this clonotype: A junction boundary mismatches the germline segment, possibly from a read error. The J gene is TRBJ2-3, the V gene TRBV19, with TRBD1 as a possible D gene (6 bases). This CDR3 is built from 14 residues. Per germline, CDR1 LNHDA and CDR2 SQIVND (reference sequence). DNA for the CDR3: TGTGCCAGCACGGACAGCGAGGGCACGGATACGCAGTATTTT. It specifies CASTDSEGTDTQYF.

The V gene is TRBV19, the J gene TRBJ1-5; 9 nucleotides line up with TRBD1. Trimming at V came to 9 bases and at J to 5 bases, leaving 17 bases not matched to a gene. Germline CDR1 reads LNHDA; CDR2 reads SQIVND (reference sequence). CDR3 length: 17 amino acids. The CDR3 sequence: CARLKFGGTGRDQPQHF. The CDR3 nucleotides read TGTGCCAGGCTAAAATTTGGGGGGACAGGGCGAGATCAGCCCCAGCATTTT.

This clonotype was detected ten times or more. The V call is TRBV19, the J call TRBJ1-5; D remains unclear. Germline loops: CDR1 LNHDA, CDR2 SQIVND (reference sequence). Trimming cost V 9 bases and J 5 bases, with 20 bases left between them. The CDR3 runs to 15 residues. CDR3 bases: TGTGCCAGCAGAGCGTCGGAGGGCGTCCATCAGCCCCAGCATTTT. This gives the protein CASRASEGVHQPQHF.

This chain links TRBV19 with TRBJ1-5, with 10 bases fitting TRBD1. J was trimmed by 1 base and V by 5 bases; bases with no gene match: 8. The CDR3 has 17 amino acids. Germline V gene sequence: CDR1 LNHDA, CDR2 SQIVND (reference sequence). CDR3 amino acids: CASSPSRDRGSNQPQHF. The CDR3 coding sequence is TGTGCCAGTAGTCCATCTCGGGACAGGGGAAGCAATCAGCCCCAGCATTTT.

This clonotype was recorded once. CDR3 coding DNA: TGTGCCAGCAGCTTAAGTCGGTCGGGAGGACTGGCCTACGAGCAGTACTTC. Protein product: CASSLSRSGGLAYEQYF. The gene calls are TRBV7-2 and TRBJ2-7; 7 nucleotides agree with TRBD2. With V trimmed by 2 bases and J by 2 bases, 12 bases remained unmatched. Per germline, CDR1 SGHTA and CDR2 FQGNSA. The CDR3 runs 17 residues.